This T cell receptor (beta chain) was recorded in a study of T cells after yellow fever vaccination (dated by TCRdb to about 2019). Some background on the complete study: The SMART-Seq v4 Ultra Low Input RNA kit was used to prepare libraries from fractions with low cell numbers. To follow T-cell clones before and after primary and booster YFV17D yellow fever vaccination, bulk TCR alpha and beta repertoires were sequenced over time. Two healthy male donors made up the cohort, one aged 18 to 29 years and the other aged 30 to 39 years. Blood was collected at multiple timepoints before and after primary and secondary immunization, and bulk PBMC replicates and cell subsets were isolated. Results and caveats for the whole study, not just this receptor: Most clones expanded after primary vaccination (almost 98% of CD4 and 70% to 90% of CD8) were re-detected after the booster, suggesting that broad memory maintenance occurred. The secondary T-cell response was weaker than the primary response but faster, peaking on day 5 instead of day 15. Computational filtering was needed because FACS-sorted repertoires could contain abundant contaminating clonotypes from the bulk population. A small fraction of clonotypes appeared in both the CD4 and CD8 compartments, likely as a result of convergent recombination. Only two donors were included in the study, so the extent to which the findings can be generalized is limited.

TCR cDNA was made using 5'RACE template switching, a step that added a universal primer site and unique molecular identifiers. Priming of cDNA synthesis was performed from both the TCR alpha and TCR beta constant segments. Library amplification used two PCR steps, and the second PCR step added sample barcodes and sequencing adapters. Sequencing of libraries was performed on Illumina HiSeq 2500 (2x100 bp) or NovaSeq (2x150 bp). Processing in the source paper ran as follows. Demultiplexing of reads and collapsing into UMI consensus sequences were performed with MIGEC, and V(D)J alignment was carried out with MiXCR. Vaccine-responding clonotypes were identified with edgeR using replicate PBMC samples, with FDR below 0.01 and a log2 fold change above 5 up to day 15 being required. CD4 or CD8 identity was assigned to each bulk clonotype according to whether the clonotype was present at higher abundance in the sequenced CD4 repertoire or the sequenced CD8 repertoire. Using fastp trimming at Q25 and MiXCR clonotype assembly, TCRdb reanalyzed the public sequencing data and kept in-frame beta chains. Rows with one shared CDR3 protein collapse into an entry with the most common genes and DNA. Here the V and J calls rest on TCRdb's processing, not on the authors' analysis. This sample holds fewer than 400,000 distinct CDR3 sequences; around 6.5% were observed only once. The ten largest clones take up 14% to 15% of the sample.

The meaning of the sample's treatment or condition label: live attenuated yellow fever vaccine strain. Two biological replicates of bulk PBMCs were collected at each blood-draw timepoint. A standard Ficoll-Paque protocol was used to isolate PBMCs from peripheral blood. TriZol was used to extract RNA from bulk PBMCs, CD4 and CD8 fractions, and dextramer-positive and dextramer-negative fractions. On this clonotype itself: Its antigen is unknown. No base-level quality is on record; no much larger clone is a single base apart.

A distance of 18 bases separates the germline ends of V and J, which lose 0 bases and 7 bases respectively. From the cysteine through the phenylalanine, the CDR3 covers 16 amino acids. Only the CDR3 DNA stays, 48 bases, in frame from base 1. For CDR1 and CDR2, the germline V gene (reference sequence) lists DFQATT and SNEGSKA. The sample here was PBMCs, taken 5 days after the yellow fever booster vaccination. The receptor was derived from a man aged 25-45 years who received the YFV17D yellow fever vaccine. The chain is assembled from TRBV20-1 and TRBJ2-2, with no confident D gene call. Here the CDR3 is given as CSARDLGLGLGGELFF. The sequenced DNA is TGCAGTGCTAGAGATCTGGGGTTGGGGTTGGGCGGGGAGCTGTTTTTT.